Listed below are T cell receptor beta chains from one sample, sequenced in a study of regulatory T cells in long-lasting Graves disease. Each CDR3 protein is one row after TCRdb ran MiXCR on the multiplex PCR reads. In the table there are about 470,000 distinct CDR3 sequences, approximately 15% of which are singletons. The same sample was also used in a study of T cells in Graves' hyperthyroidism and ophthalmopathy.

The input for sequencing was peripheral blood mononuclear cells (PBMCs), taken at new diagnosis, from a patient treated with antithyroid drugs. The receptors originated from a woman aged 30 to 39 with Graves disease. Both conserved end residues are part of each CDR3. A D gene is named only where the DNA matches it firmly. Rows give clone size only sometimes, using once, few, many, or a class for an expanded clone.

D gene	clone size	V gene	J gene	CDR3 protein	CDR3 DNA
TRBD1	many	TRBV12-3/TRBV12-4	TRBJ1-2	CASSLVGTGLYGYTF	TGTGCCAGCAGTTTAGTGGGGACAGGCCTCTATGGCTACACCTTC
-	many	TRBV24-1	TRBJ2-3	CATSDFRDNSPTDTQYF	TGTGCCACCAGTGATTTTCGGGACAATTCTCCCACAGATACGCAGTATTTT
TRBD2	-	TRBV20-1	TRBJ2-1	CSARAPTSGNYNEQFF	TGCAGTGCTAGAGCTCCGACTAGCGGGAATTACAATGAGCAGTTCTTC
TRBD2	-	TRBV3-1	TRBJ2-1	CASSQDPGRDNEQFF	TGTGCCAGCAGCCAAGATCCAGGGAGGGACAATGAGCAGTTCTTC
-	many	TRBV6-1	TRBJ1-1	CASKSRGTTPNTEAFF	TGTGCCAGCAAAAGTAGGGGGACCACCCCGAACACTGAAGCTTTCTTT
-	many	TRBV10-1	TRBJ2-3	CASSESILGLITDTQYF	TGCGCCAGCAGTGAGTCGATTCTAGGCCTTATCACAGATACGCAGTATTTT
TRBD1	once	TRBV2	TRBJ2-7	CASSEMGQGLGYEQYF	TGTGCCAGCAGTGAAATGGGACAGGGGCTAGGCTACGAGCAGTACTTC
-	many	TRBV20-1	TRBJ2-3	CSASLHTTDTQYF	TGCAGTGCTAGTTTGCATACCACAGATACGCAGTATTTT
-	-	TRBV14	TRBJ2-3	CASSQWRAADTQYF	TGTGCCAGCAGCCAATGGCGGGCGGCAGATACGCAGTATTTT
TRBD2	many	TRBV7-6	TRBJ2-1	CASSLATPSGGRGEQFF	TGTGCCAGCAGCTTAGCAACCCCTAGCGGGGGGAGGGGTGAGCAGTTCTTC
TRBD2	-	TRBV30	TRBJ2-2	CAWTSGRDTGELFF	TGTGCCTGGACTAGCGGGCGGGACACCGGGGAGCTGTTTTTT
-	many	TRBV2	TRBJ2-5	CASSRRESQYF	TGTGCCAGCAGCCGCCGGGAGAGCCAGTACTTC
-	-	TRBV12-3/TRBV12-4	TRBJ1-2	CASSLFPGGNGYTF	TGTGCCAGCAGTTTATTCCCTGGGGGAAATGGCTACACCTTC
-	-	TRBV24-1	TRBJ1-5	CATSVGFSNQPQHF	TGTGCCACCAGTGTGGGGTTTAGCAATCAGCCCCAGCATTTT
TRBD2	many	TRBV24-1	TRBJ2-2	CATSDSSGTSGLTGELFF	TGTGCCACCAGTGATTCCTCCGGGACTAGCGGACTCACCGGGGAGCTGTTTTTT
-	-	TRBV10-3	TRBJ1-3	CAIRKTSLSGNTIYF	TGTGCCATCAGAAAGACATCTCTCTCTGGAAACACCATATATTTT
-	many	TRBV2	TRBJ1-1	CASNTPDGNTEAFF	TGTGCCAGCAACACCCCGGACGGGAACACTGAAGCTTTCTTT
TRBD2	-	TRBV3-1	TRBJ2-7	CASSQDPAPLAGDTYEQYF	TGTGCCAGCAGCCAAGATCCGGCCCCGCTAGCGGGAGATACCTACGAGCAGTACTTC
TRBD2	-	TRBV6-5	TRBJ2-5	CASSSHPSGRASGQETQYF	TGTGCCAGCAGTTCCCATCCTAGCGGGAGGGCCTCGGGCCAAGAGACCCAGTACTTC
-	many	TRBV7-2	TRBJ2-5	CASSSTRIEWETQYF	TGTGCCAGCAGCTCAACCAGGATAGAATGGGAGACCCAGTACTTC
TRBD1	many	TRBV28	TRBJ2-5	CASSGQAVETQYF	TGTGCCAGCAGTGGACAGGCGGTGGAGACCCAGTACTTC
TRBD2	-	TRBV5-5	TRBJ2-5	CASSFLAAQETQYF	TGTGCCAGCAGCTTTCTAGCGGCACAAGAGACCCAGTACTTC
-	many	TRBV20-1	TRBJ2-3	CSASTSQETTDTQYF	TGCAGTGCTAGTACTAGCCAGGAGACCACAGATACGCAGTATTTT
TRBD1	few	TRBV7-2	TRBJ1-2	CASSLANRGLGYTF	TGTGCCAGCAGCTTAGCGAACAGGGGGCTTGGCTACACCTTC
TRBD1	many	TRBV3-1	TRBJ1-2	CASSQLPRGRQYGYTF	TGTGCCAGCAGCCAACTACCCAGGGGGCGTCAGTATGGCTACACCTTC
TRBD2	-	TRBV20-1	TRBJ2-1	CSFPGLAGVVEQFF	TGCAGTTTTCCGGGACTAGCGGGAGTGGTTGAGCAGTTCTTC
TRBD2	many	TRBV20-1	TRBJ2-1	CSASGTSPFF	TGCAGTGCTAGTGGGACTAGCCCGTTCTTC
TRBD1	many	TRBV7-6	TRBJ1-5	CASSQQGNVQPQHF	TGTGCCAGCAGTCAACAGGGGAATGTTCAGCCCCAGCATTTT
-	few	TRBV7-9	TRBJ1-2	CASSLMGDYGYTF	TGTGCCAGCAGCTTAATGGGGGACTATGGCTACACCTTC
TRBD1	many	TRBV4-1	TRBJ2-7	CASSQVGQGGYEQYF	TGCGCCAGCAGCCAAGTGGGACAGGGGGGCTACGAGCAGTACTTC
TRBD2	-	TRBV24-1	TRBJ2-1	CATSGTSGRNYNEQFF	TGTGCCACCAGCGGGACTAGCGGGAGGAACTACAATGAGCAGTTCTTC
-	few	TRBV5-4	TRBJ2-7	CASRVGSGRSYEQYF	TGTGCCAGCAGGGTTGGTAGCGGCCGGTCCTACGAGCAGTACTTC
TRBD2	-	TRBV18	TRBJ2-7	CASSPLAASGRGGEQYF	TGTGCCAGCTCACCACTGGCCGCTAGCGGGAGAGGTGGCGAGCAGTACTTC
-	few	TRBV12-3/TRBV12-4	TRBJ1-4	CASSFRTANEKLFF	TGTGCCAGCAGTTTCCGGACAGCTAATGAAAAACTGTTTTTT
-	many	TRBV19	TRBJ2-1	CASSVTKGHNEQFF	TGTGCCAGTAGTGTAACAAAGGGGCACAATGAGCAGTTCTTC
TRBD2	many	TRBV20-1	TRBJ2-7	CSADSLREAYEQYF	TGCAGTGCCGACAGTTTGCGGGAGGCCTACGAGCAGTACTTC
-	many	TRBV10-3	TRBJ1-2	CAIRASLQGSSDGYTF	TGTGCCATCAGAGCCTCCCTACAGGGTAGCTCTGATGGCTACACCTTC
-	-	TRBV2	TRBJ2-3	CASTGSGRRDTQYF	TGTGCCAGCACAGGATCGGGAAGAAGAGATACGCAGTATTTT
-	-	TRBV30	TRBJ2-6	CAWSPYPLGANVLTF	TGTGCCTGGAGTCCGTACCCTCTAGGGGCCAACGTCCTGACTTTC
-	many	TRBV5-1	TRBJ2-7	CATSSQGGDYEQYF	TGCGCCACTTCCTCCCAGGGGGGGGACTACGAGCAGTACTTC
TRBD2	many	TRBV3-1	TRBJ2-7	CASSQGLAGPLYEQYF	TGTGCCAGCAGCCAAGGACTAGCAGGCCCCCTCTACGAGCAGTACTTC
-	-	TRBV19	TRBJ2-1	CATSARVDEQFF	TGTGCCACCTCGGCCAGGGTCGATGAGCAGTTCTTC
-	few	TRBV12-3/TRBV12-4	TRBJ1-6	CASSFSVGTPLHF	TGTGCCAGCAGTTTCTCCGTAGGAACACCCCTCCACTTT
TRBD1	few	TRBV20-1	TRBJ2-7	CSARKDRGRSYEQYF	TGCAGTGCTAGGAAGGACAGGGGTAGGTCCTACGAGCAGTACTTC
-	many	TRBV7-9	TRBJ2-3	CASSTFSSTDTQYF	TGTGCCAGCAGCACCTTTTCTAGCACAGATACGCAGTATTTT
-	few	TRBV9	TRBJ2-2	CASSVDPRLFGELFF	TGTGCCAGCAGCGTAGACCCGCGATTGTTCGGGGAGCTGTTTTTT
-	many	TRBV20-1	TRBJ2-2	CSAGTTATGELFF	TGCAGTGCAGGCACTACGGCCACCGGGGAGCTGTTTTTT
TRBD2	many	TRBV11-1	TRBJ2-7	CASSPAGVYEQYF	TGTGCCAGCAGCCCCGCGGGGGTCTACGAGCAGTACTTC